This T cell receptor (beta chain) was documented in a study of siplizumab effects on memory and regulatory T cells. General study points: Suppressive function of proliferating Tregs from siplizumab cultures was not confirmed. Major contributors to the alloresponse seemed to be naive T cells, which also appeared more diverse than memory cells.

The CDR3 is 16 residues long. The germline V gene has CDR1 SEHNR and CDR2 FQNEAQ (reference sequence). Deletions cut 6 bases from V and 5 bases from J, with 23 bases between. Only a few counts were recorded for this clone. Its antigen is currently unknown. As described, mixed lymphocyte reaction cells underwent coculture at 37°C for a duration of over 5 days. Assays were performed on about 10^5 TCR templates per sample. The method was immunoSEQ multiplex PCR; TCRdb's version includes in-frame clones alone and lacks a portion of them. This table holds roughly 10,000 clones, around 45% found once. The clonotype was recovered from a human donor in good health; the cells came from an allogeneic mixed lymphocyte reaction. This chain links TRBV7-9 with TRBJ2-7; D could derive from TRBD1 or TRBD2 (7 bases each). Sequenced material: CFSE-low (dividing) CD8+ T cells sorted from an allogeneic mixed lymphocyte reaction. CDR3 region: CASRSGGGGAGNEQYF. CDR3 coding DNA: TGTGCCAGCAGGTCCGGGGGAGGGGGCGCGGGAAACGAGCAGTACTTC.